This T cell receptor (beta chain) is from a study of blood T cell repertoires in COVID-19. As for the study in general: The samples span acute and convalescent COVID-19 from the United States, Italy and Spain. T cells, B-cell-depleted T cells, or PBMCs supplied cDNA or gDNA.

In the original workflow: Amplification from reference gene primers served as the basis for estimated nucleated cell counts. Libraries were prepared by immunoSEQ multiplex PCR; TCRdb keeps only in-frame clonotypes and omits some of them. Clone size and V and J calls were adopted from that table, with D and trimming inferred from the DNA. The sample has approximately 360,000 clones, 89% seen once. Only one count was recorded for this clone. Germline is not matched at one junction end, which may reflect a read error. This receptor was obtained from a man in his forties with acute or convalescent COVID-19. The sequenced sample was peripheral blood.

In DNA form, the CDR3 reads TGTGCCAGCACCTTGGACAGGGCGAACACTGAAGCTTTCTTT. This translates into CASTLDRANTEAFF. V and J are TRBV5-5 and TRBJ1-1, with TRBD1 matching 8 bases. Germline loops: CDR1 SGHKS, CDR2 YYEKEE (reference sequence). This CDR3 region has 14 residues.